This TCR beta chain was sequenced for a study of cytomegalovirus exposure and HLA in healthy donors. Looking at the study overall: Unique TCRs from HLA-typed donors, 65 million to 85 million of them, were held in an early data release.

A multiplex PCR was run with 60 Vbeta primers and 13 Jbeta primers. The data were produced by immunoSEQ multiplex PCR, yet TCRdb's version contains in-frame clones alone and is incomplete. The table has about 130,000 clones, about 82% seen once. CDR3 length equals 15 residues. V lost 6 bases, J lost 5 bases, and 20 bases lay in between. Germline CDR1 reads SEHNR; CDR2 reads FQNEAQ (reference sequence). Study results and limitations: As a later analysis showed, several of the most significant clusters appeared to be linked to common viral pathogens. Certain indistinguishable V segments, among them TRBV6-2 and TRBV6-3, were excluded.

In regard to this clone: Its target is unknown.

The TCR comes from a man in his thirties or forties in good health and CMV-seronegative. The V gene is TRBV7-9, the J gene TRBJ2-7; perhaps TRBD1 as D (6 bases). Source material: PBMCs. CDR3 loop: CASSLLEQGSHEQYF. The CDR3, as DNA: TGTGCCAGCAGTTTGTTGGAGCAGGGGAGCCACGAGCAGTACTTC.